The 14 T cell receptor beta chains below come from one sample, sequenced in a study of shared clonotypes between healthy human individuals. Clones were sequenced by immunoSEQ multiplex PCR, and TCRdb holds only the in-frame ones, with some missing. Here the sample spans about 690,000 clones, about 90% being singletons. Sequences were obtained from memory CD8+ T cells from PBMCs. Sample subset: CD45RO+ cells pooled with CCR7-negative TemRA cells. Receptors originate from a man aged 18-30 years in good health. Some clones in this sample may be carry-over from other donors' samples.

In DNA form, the CDR3 reads TGTGCCAGCAGCCCAATCCGGGACAGGGGACTGGGTGGCTACACCTTC. Its translation: CASSPIRDRGLGGYTF. This chain connects TRBV5-5 to TRBJ1-2, with 10 nucleotides matching TRBD1. There are 16 residues in the CDR3. With 4 bases clipped from V and 7 bases from J, the junction kept 13 bases outside the gene matches. Germline CDR1 reads SGHKS; CDR2 reads YYEKEE (reference sequence).

The rearrangement links TRBV6-5 to TRBJ1-2, with TRBD1 matching over 10 bases. The CDR3 sequence is 16 residues long. Germline lookup yields CDR1 MNHEY and CDR2 SVGAGI. The trim removed 0 bases at V and 1 base at J, leaving 2 bases unmatched. The CDR3 DNA reads as TGTGCCAGCAGTTACTCCGGGACAGGGGATAACTATGGCTACACCTTC. Protein product: CASSYSGTGDNYGYTF.

This chain connects TRBV9 to TRBJ2-7; D possibly corresponds to TRBD2 (5 bases). The CDR3 extends over 16 amino acids. Germline V gene sequence: CDR1 SGDLS, CDR2 YYNGEE. Trimming left V 0 bases short and J 3 bases short, with 16 bases between. In DNA, the CDR3 is TGTGCCAGCAGCGTAGGGCCTAGCTCCCCCCACTACGAGCAGTACTTC. Its protein product is CASSVGPSSPHYEQYF.

This chain connects TRBV7-9 to TRBJ1-6; 8 bases match TRBD1. Trimming cost V 5 bases and J 10 bases; bases outside gene matches: 13. The CDR3 runs 16 residues. The germline CDR1 and CDR2 sequences are SEHNR and FQNEAQ (reference sequence). Here the CDR3 DNA reads TGTGCCAGCAGCCACCGACAGGGGTTATTGGAGTCACCCCTCCACTTT. Translated, it gives CASSHRQGLLESPLHF.

V usage is TRBV7-8 and J usage is TRBJ2-7; TRBD2 matches at 9 bases. Germline loops: CDR1 SGHVS, CDR2 FQNEAQ. With 6 bases clipped from V and 4 bases from J, the junction kept 10 bases outside the gene matches. The CDR3 is 15 residues long. CDR3 in amino acids: CASREMGGRGYEQYF. DNA of the CDR3: TGTGCCAGCAGGGAGATGGGCGGGAGGGGGTACGAGCAGTACTTC.

The rearrangement joins TRBV7-9 to TRBJ2-7; TRBD2 matches 10 bases. The CDR3 consists of 16 residues. V lost 7 bases, J lost 2 bases, and 11 bases stayed unmatched. Germline assignment: CDR1 SEHNR and CDR2 FQNEAQ (reference sequence). CDR3 nucleotide sequence: TGTGCCAGCACCACTGGGTGGACTAGCGGTACCTACGAGCAGTACTTC. Its protein is CASTTGWTSGTYEQYF.

The chain joins TRBV4-1 to TRBJ2-1; D uncertain. Germline lookup yields CDR1 MGHRA and CDR2 YSYEKL. This CDR3 has 13 residues. The ends were cut back, 4 bases at V and 4 bases at J, with 8 bases in the middle. CDR3 DNA: TGCGCCAGCAGCCCGAGGCGGTACAATGAGCAGTTCTTC. Translating gives CASSPRRYNEQFF.

The chain joins TRBV7-3 to TRBJ2-2; 13 bases are shared with TRBD2. The CDR3 has 16 residues. Germline-derived CDR1 and CDR2 are SGHTA and FQGTGA. With V trimmed by 5 bases and J by 6 bases, 6 bases remained unmatched. The CDR3 reads CASSLGLAGVAGELFF. In nucleotides, the CDR3 is TGTGCCAGCAGCCTAGGACTAGCGGGAGTGGCCGGGGAGCTGTTTTTT.

The CDR3 sequence is CASSEGDSSYEQYF. The CDR3 DNA is TGTGCCAGCAGTGAAGGGGACAGCTCCTACGAGCAGTACTTC. The chain recombines TRBV6-1 with TRBJ2-5; 7 bases map to TRBD1. The J call is in doubt because the DNA end fits TRBJ2-7 better. The CDR3 length is 14 residues. Germline V gene data show CDR1 as MNHNS and CDR2 as SASEGT.

The chain recombines TRBV9 with TRBJ1-4; 11 nucleotides agree with TRBD1. Per germline, CDR1 SGDLS and CDR2 YYNGEE. CDR3 size: 14 residues. Unmatched junction bases numbered 4, after V lost 4 bases and J lost 8 bases. CDR3 nucleotide sequence: TGTGCCAGCAGCCAGGGACAGGGGGACGAAAAACTGTTTTTT. As protein: CASSQGQGDEKLFF.

The chain joins TRBV28 to TRBJ2-1, with D unclear. V was trimmed by 2 bases and J by 7 bases, leaving 9 bases between them. Looked up from germline, CDR1 is MDHEN and CDR2 is SYDVKM. The CDR3 contains 13 residues. Here the CDR3 reads CASSLATWNEQFF. CDR3 coding DNA: TGTGCCAGCAGTTTAGCCACCTGGAATGAGCAGTTCTTC.

CDR3 sequence (DNA): TGTGCCAGCAGTTACCCCGGCGGTCAGGGCTCCTACGAGCAGTACTTC. Amino acid sequence: CASSYPGGQGSYEQYF. The chain combines TRBV6-5 with TRBJ2-7; weak D call: TRBD1 (5 bases). V dropped 2 bases and J dropped 0 bases, with 14 bases sitting between them. Germline loops: CDR1 MNHEY, CDR2 SVGAGI. This CDR3 contains 16 residues.

V is TRBV9 and J is TRBJ1-2, with D tentatively TRBD1 (6 bases). V dropped 0 bases and J dropped 2 bases, with 11 bases sitting between them. The CDR3 runs 15 residues. Per germline, CDR1 SGDLS and CDR2 YYNGEE. The CDR3 sequence is CASSVGLGTNYGYTF. CDR3 coding DNA: TGTGCCAGCAGCGTAGGCCTAGGGACAAACTATGGCTACACCTTC.

This clone was seen once. CDR3 bases: TGTGCCAGTAGTATCCGGGGGCGGGATCCGGATGGCTACACCTTC. Translated, it gives CASSIRGRDPDGYTF. The chain recombines TRBV19 with TRBJ1-2, with D possibly TRBD1 on 6 matching bases. Germline CDR1 and CDR2: LNHDA and SQIVND (reference sequence). CDR3 length equals 15 residues. The ends were cut back, 3 bases at V and 6 bases at J, with 17 bases in the middle. Combining the CDR3 with reference TRBV19 and TRBJ1-2 gives the whole variable domain DGGITQSPKYLFRKEGQNVTLSCEQNLNHDAMYWYRQDPGQGLRLIYYSQIVNDFQKGDIAEGYSVSREKKESFPLTVTSAQKNPTAFYLCASSIRGRDPDGYTFGSGTRLTVV.